This is a list of T cell receptor beta chains from one sample in a study of OX40 agonist ivuxolimab in advanced cancers. Measured with immunoSEQ multiplex PCR; TCRdb has only the in-frame clones, and not every one. The repertoire holds more than 45,000 clones, with around nine tenths as singletons. Source: CD4+ or CD8+ T cells sorted from blood, taken in a trial of the OX40 agonist ivuxolimab. The source of these receptors is an adult with an advanced solid tumor such as melanoma, head and neck, liver or kidney cancer. CDR3s include the opening cysteine and the closing phenylalanine or tryptophan. A D gene is named only where the DNA matches it firmly. Expanded clones get a size class; other rows say once, few or many, or leave the size out.

TRBJ2-7 | . | TRBD2 | TRBV4-2 | CASSQDGREDSYEQYF | TGTGCCAGCAGCCAAGACGGGCGGGAGGACTCCTACGAGCAGTACTTC
TRBJ1-2 | . | TRBD1 | TRBV13 | CASSSPGQDYGYTF | TGTGCCAGCAGCTCCCCCGGACAGGACTATGGCTACACCTTC
TRBJ2-4 | once | . | TRBV14 | CASSPGGLLRDIQYF | TGTGCCAGCAGCCCGGGCGGCCTCCTAAGGGACATTCAGTACTTC
TRBJ2-2 | . | . | TRBV6-5 | CASSFGWNTGELFF | TGTGCCAGCAGTTTCGGGTGGAACACCGGGGAGCTGTTTTTT
TRBJ1-1 | . | . | TRBV19 | CASSIQWRNTEAFF | TGTGCCAGTAGTATCCAGTGGCGGAACACTGAAGCTTTCTTT
TRBJ2-3 | . | . | TRBV18 | CASSPRGQSTDTQYF | TGTGCCAGCTCACCACGGGGCCAGAGCACAGATACGCAGTATTTT
TRBJ2-7 | . | . | TRBV5-4 | CASSRKLATSYEQYF | TGTGCCAGCAGCCGGAAGCTAGCGACCTCCTACGAGCAGTACTTC
TRBJ1-6 | . | . | TRBV30 | CAWSVRRPENSPLHF | TGTGCCTGGAGTGTACGCAGACCGGAGAATTCACCCCTCCACTTT
TRBJ2-5 | . | TRBD1 | TRBV15 | CATSRAPRDRGLETQYF | TGTGCCACCAGCAGAGCACCCCGGGACAGGGGGCTTGAGACCCAGTACTTC
TRBJ1-1 | . | . | TRBV9 | CASSVGVQRNLNTEAFF | TGTGCCAGCAGCGTAGGGGTACAGAGAAACTTGAACACTGAAGCTTTCTTT
TRBJ1-1 | . | TRBD1 | TRBV5-5 | CASSGWTGSNTEAFF | TGTGCCAGCAGCGGGTGGACAGGGAGCAACACTGAAGCTTTCTTT
TRBJ2-7 | . | TRBD2 | TRBV18 | CASSPLSSGSQYEQYF | TGTGCCAGCTCACCTCTCTCTAGCGGGAGTCAGTACGAGCAGTACTTC
TRBJ2-2 | once | TRBD1 | TRBV5-5 | CASSLSGGAGTGELFF | TGTGCCAGCAGCTTGTCAGGGGGCGCGGGGACCGGGGAGCTGTTTTTT
TRBJ2-1 | . | . | TRBV9 | CASSGPSSSYNEQFF | TGTGCCAGCAGCGGACCCTCGAGCTCCTACAATGAGCAGTTCTTC
TRBJ2-1 | . | . | TRBV10-1 | CASSEVGGGVNEQFF | TGCGCCAGCAGTGAAGTGGGAGGAGGGGTCAATGAGCAGTTCTTC
TRBJ2-7 | . | TRBD1 | TRBV6-1 | CASRKPGQLGEQYF | TGTGCCAGCAGAAAGCCGGGACAGTTAGGCGAGCAGTACTTC
TRBJ1-2 | . | . | TRBV9 | CASSRKKPGPQAGNDGYTF | TGTGCCAGCAGCCGAAAAAAACCCGGTCCGCAAGCCGGTAACGATGGCTACACCTTC
TRBJ2-7 | . | TRBD2 | TRBV6-5 | CASSYSKLAGPYEQYF | TGTGCCAGCAGTTACTCGAAACTAGCGGGACCCTACGAGCAGTACTTC
TRBJ2-3 | . | TRBD1 | TRBV19 | CASSIGQGAGDTQYF | TGTGCCAGTAGTATTGGTCAGGGGGCAGGAGATACGCAGTATTTT
TRBJ1-2 | . | TRBD1 | TRBV7-3 | CASSLDRGSGYTF | TGTGCCAGCAGCTTAGACAGGGGTAGTGGCTACACCTTC
TRBJ2-1 | . | . | TRBV18 | CASSQMTRHNEQFF | TGTGCCAGCTCACAAATGACTAGGCACAATGAGCAGTTCTTC
TRBJ2-3 | once | TRBD2 | TRBV5-6 | CASSSGTSGILNTQYF | TGTGCCAGCAGCTCCGGGACTAGCGGGATCCTAAATACGCAGTATTTT
TRBJ2-4 | once | . | TRBV5-6 | CASSPRVGNIQYF | TGTGCCAGCAGCCCCCGGGTCGGAAACATTCAGTACTTC
TRBJ2-2 | . | . | TRBV5-4 | CASSFWDWGRTGELFF | TGTGCCAGCAGCTTTTGGGACTGGGGGAGGACCGGGGAGCTGTTTTTT
TRBJ2-3 | . | . | TRBV30 | CAWEPLGTATQYF | TGTGCCTGGGAACCGCTGGGCACAGCTACGCAGTATTTT
TRBJ1-5 | few | . | TRBV19 | CASSRYREPTQPQHF | TGTGCCAGTTCTAGGTACAGGGAACCCACTCAGCCCCAGCATTTT
TRBJ1-1 | . | . | TRBV2 | CASSAETATEAFF | TGTGCCAGCAGTGCAGAGACAGCCACTGAAGCTTTCTTT
TRBJ1-1 | medium-sized | TRBD1 | TRBV11-2 | CASSGTGGTEAFF | TGTGCCAGCAGCGGGACAGGGGGCACTGAAGCTTTCTTT
TRBJ1-5 | . | . | TRBV19 | CASSIPRSNQPQHF | TGTGCCAGTAGTATCCCCCGTAGCAATCAGCCCCAGCATTTT
TRBJ1-1 | few | TRBD1 | TRBV6-1 | CASSENRGLNTEAFF | TGTGCCAGCAGTGAAAACAGGGGACTGAACACTGAAGCTTTCTTT
TRBJ1-2 | . | TRBD1 | TRBV27 | CASSRTGGSNGYTF | TGTGCCAGCAGTCGGACAGGGGGATCCAATGGCTACACCTTC
TRBJ1-1 | . | TRBD1 | TRBV6-5 | CASSYWQGAAEAFF | TGTGCCAGCAGTTACTGGCAGGGGGCCGCTGAAGCTTTCTTT
TRBJ1-3 | . | . | TRBV27 | CASSSSSSGNTIYF | TGTGCCAGCAGTTCCTCCTCCTCTGGAAACACCATATATTTT
TRBJ2-5 | . | TRBD2 | TRBV7-6 | CASSLGLAGEGGRKTQYF | TGTGCCAGCAGCTTAGGACTAGCGGGAGAGGGTGGAAGAAAGACCCAGTACTTC
TRBJ1-1 | once | . | TRBV7-2 | CASSGTGRDRVWIGEAFF | TGTGCCAGCAGCGGAACAGGCCGGGACCGGGTTTGGATCGGTGAAGCTTTCTTT
TRBJ2-7 | . | TRBD2 | TRBV7-2 | CASSARETLSYEQYF | TGTGCCAGCAGCGCGCGGGAGACCCTCTCCTACGAGCAGTACTTC
TRBJ2-1 | . | TRBD2 | TRBV5-1 | CASSSDGLAMDEQFF | TGCGCCAGCAGCTCCGACGGACTAGCTATGGATGAGCAGTTCTTC
TRBJ2-5 | . | . | TRBV6-1 | CASRVQQETQYF | TGTGCCAGCAGGGTCCAGCAAGAGACCCAGTACTTC
TRBJ2-7 | . | . | TRBV5-4 | CASSLAGAATAYEQYF | TGTGCCAGCAGCTTGGCCGGAGCAGCGACCGCCTACGAGCAGTACTTC
TRBJ2-7 | . | . | TRBV4-2 | CASSREDLSEQYF | TGTGCCAGCAGCCGGGAGGACCTCTCCGAGCAGTACTTC
TRBJ1-1 | . | . | TRBV10-3 | CAISDGGVARTEAFF | TGTGCCATCAGTGATGGGGGTGTTGCGAGGACTGAAGCTTTCTTT
TRBJ2-7 | . | . | TRBV7-2 | CASSYKGLGPYEQYF | TGTGCCAGCAGCTACAAGGGACTGGGACCCTACGAGCAGTACTTC